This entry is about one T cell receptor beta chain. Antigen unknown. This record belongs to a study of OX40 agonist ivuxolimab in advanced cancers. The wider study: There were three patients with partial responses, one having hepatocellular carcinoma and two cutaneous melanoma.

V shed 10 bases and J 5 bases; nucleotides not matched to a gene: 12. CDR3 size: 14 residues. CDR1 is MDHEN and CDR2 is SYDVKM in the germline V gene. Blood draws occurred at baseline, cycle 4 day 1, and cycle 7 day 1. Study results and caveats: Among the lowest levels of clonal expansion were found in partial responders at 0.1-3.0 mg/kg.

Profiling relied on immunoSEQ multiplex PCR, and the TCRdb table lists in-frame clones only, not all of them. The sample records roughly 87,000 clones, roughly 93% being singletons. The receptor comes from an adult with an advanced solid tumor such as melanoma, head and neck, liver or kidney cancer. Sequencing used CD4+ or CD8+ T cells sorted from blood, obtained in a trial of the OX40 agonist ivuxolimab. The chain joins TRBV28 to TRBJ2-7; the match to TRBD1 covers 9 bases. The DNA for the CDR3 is TGTGCCATCAAGAGACAGGGGGGCCCCGACGAGCAGTACTTC. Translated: CAIKRQGGPDEQYF.